This T cell receptor beta chain comes out of a study of T-cell memory formation after mild COVID-19. General observations from the study: While clones contracting from day 15 to 85 were balanced between CD4 and CD8, later expanders leaned CD4+. Certain responding clones were present in pre-infection memory, suggesting participation of cross-reactive memory.

The sample holds a few counts of this clonotype. Antigen: not known. TCRdb fed the 5' RACE reads into MiXCR, producing one record per CDR3 protein. Among approximately 100,000 distinct CDR3 sequences, 9.5% to 15% were seen once, and the ten largest hold around 30%. Sequenced: PBMCs or a T cell subset sorted from them (not recorded which). This receptor was taken from an adult woman who had mild COVID-19 (a few samples of this study predate the infection). Cell type and time point are not known.

The CDR3 coding sequence is TGTGCCAGCAGCTTATATAGCGGGAGGACATACGAGCAGTACTTC. Translation: CASSLYSGRTYEQYF. The chain combines TRBV7-2 with TRBJ2-7; 10 nucleotides match TRBD2. The CDR3 is 15 amino acids. From germline, CDR1 is SGHTA and CDR2 FQGNSA. Trimming removed 2 bases from V and 4 bases from J; junction bases left unmatched: 5.